The source of this TCR beta chain is a study of cytomegalovirus exposure and HLA in healthy donors. On this clone: Its antigen remains unknown.

The PCR was carried out with 60 Vbeta primers and 13 Jbeta primers. This table comes from immunoSEQ multiplex PCR, and its TCRdb copy is limited to in-frame clones, with some not included. The sample holds 100,000 or so clones, 60% to 85% seen once. General study findings and limits: A prior analysis recorded that most TCR beta V segments were productive about 87% or about 30% of the time. Later analysis identified a missense DCLRE1C variant that was linked to TCR beta V- and J-gene trimming.

The CDR3 sequence is 13 residues long. The V end lost 5 bases, the J end lost 4 bases, and 12 bases lay between the germline ends. Germline V lookup: CDR1 MNHNS, CDR2 SASEGT. The origin of this receptor is a man between 25 and 39 years old in good health and CMV-seropositive. What was sequenced was PBMCs. V usage is TRBV6-1 and J usage is TRBJ2-7; maybe TRBD1 (6 bases). DNA of the CDR3: TGTGCCAGCAGTTCGGGACAACTTTACGAGCAGTACGTC. Encoded protein: CASSSGQLYEQYV.